This T cell receptor beta chain was recovered during a study of T-cell reconstitution after alpha-beta-depleted transplantation in children. Molecular barcoding with unique molecular identifiers was used for the TCRbeta library. TCRdb independently ran MiXCR on the PCR reads; one entry per CDR3 protein. Of about a million distinct CDR3 sequences listed, roughly 29% were seen once; the top ten hold about 28%. CDR3 length: 13 amino acids. V was trimmed by 3 bases and J by 4 bases, leaving 7 bases between them. In germline, CDR1 is SGHDT, CDR2 YYEEEE. This sample comprised PBMCs, mostly from graft donor cells, obtained 360 days after TCRalphabeta/CD19-depleted stem cell transplant. The chain has TRBV5-6 and TRBJ2-2; D not resolved. The receptor was isolated from a boy younger than two who had a stem cell transplant for SCID, so the T cells may come from the graft donor. The CDR3 loop is CASSSYLTGELFF. The CDR3 bases are TGTGCCAGCAGCTCTTATCTCACCGGGGAGCTGTTTTTT.